The 4 T cell receptor beta chains in this list originate from one sample, sequenced in a study of tumor-infiltrating lymphocytes in primary liver carcinoma (dated by TCRdb to 2015 to 2018). Blood RNA was extracted from unsorted whole blood with TRIzol reagent; germline DNA came from the DNeasy Blood & Tissue kit. The instrument given in TCRdb is Illumina HiSeq 2500. A constant-region primer and ProtoScript II reverse transcriptase were used to reverse-transcribe TCRbeta-specific cDNA from around 530 ng total RNA. Construction of the TCRbeta libraries relied on three nested rounds of multiplex PCR, following a slightly modified ARM-PCR procedure. The first two PCR rounds used multiplex TRBV1-TRBV30 forward primers with a Cbeta reverse primer, each for about 10 cycles. In TCRdb, the public reads were trimmed at Q25 with fastp and aligned with MiXCR, with productive beta chains retained. Each entry is one CDR3 protein sequence, shown with its most common DNA and genes. Here the sample has about 310,000 distinct CDR3 sequences; about 50% occur a single time. Over 15% of the sample comes from the top ten.

The sequenced material came from peripheral blood. These receptor sequences come from a woman under 40 with primary liver carcinoma and hepatitis B virus infection.

Comments on this clonotype: At one of its ends the junction is not consistent with the germline gene, which may arise from a read error. The rearrangement links TRBV7-9 to TRBJ2-3; TRBD2 agrees at 7 bases. Germline V gives CDR1 SEHNR, CDR2 FQNEAQ (reference sequence). The CDR3 runs 16 residues. CDR3 sequence reads: CTSTKGFLADTDTQYF. The CDR3 DNA sequence: TGTACCAGCACCAAAGGGTTTCTAGCGGACACAGATACGCAGTATTTT. Full variable domain (remainder filled in from reference TRBV7-9 and TRBJ2-3): DTGVSQNPRHKITKRGQNVTFRCDPISEHNRLYWYRQTLGQGPEFLTYFQNEAQLEKSRLLSDRFSAERPKGSFSTLEIQRTEQGDSAMYLCTSTKGFLADTDTQYFGPGTRLTVL.

This clonotype was recorded many times. The chain has TRBV12-3 or TRBV12-4 and TRBJ2-7; D perhaps matches TRBD1 (6 bases). CDR3 length: 13 residues. V gave up 5 bases and J gave up 3 bases, with 11 bases separating them. The chain's CDR3 is CASSPGQLYEQYF. The CDR3 DNA follows: TGTGCCAGCAGTCCAGGACAGCTCTACGAGCAGTACTTC.

Comment on this clonotype: Just one base apart from a much larger clone, this may be a read error. CDR3 nucleotides: TGCAGCGTTGAAATAGCGGGAGTGCGATCCTTC. Its protein product is CSVEIAGVRSF. This sequence joins TRBV29-1 and TRBJ2-1; 9 bases agree with TRBD2. CDR1 and CDR2 (germline): SQVTM, ANQGSEA. The CDR3 has 11 amino acids.

The rearrangement joins TRBV29-1 to TRBJ1-1; perhaps TRBD1 as D (5 bases). CDR3 length: 14 amino acids. CDR1 and CDR2 (germline): SQVTM, ANQGSEA. CDR3 in amino acids: CNVQIAGKRTEAFF. The CDR3 region has the DNA TGCAACGTCCAGATCGCAGGGAAGAGAACTGAAGCTTTCTTT. The entire variable domain, with the rest obtained from reference TRBV29-1 and TRBJ1-1, is as follows: SAVISQKPSRDICQRGTSLTIQCQVDSQVTMMFWYRQQPGQSLTLIATANQGSEATYESGFVIDKFPISRPNLTFSTLTVSNMSPEDSSIYLCNVQIAGKRTEAFFGQGTRLTVV.